Listed here is a single TCR beta chain. The antigen this receptor binds is unknown. Base qualities were left out, and no much larger clone turns up one base away. Other DNA sequences of this sample code for an identical CDR3. The CDR3 has 14 amino acids, counting the end cysteine and phenylalanine. The sequence is cut down to CDR3 DNA, 42 bases in frame from base 1. Trimming leaves V shorter by 6 bases and J shorter by 5 bases, with the junction holding 5 bases beyond the gene matches. Via the germline V gene, CDR1 is MDHEN and CDR2 SYDVKM. The sample is drawn from a study of shared clonotypes between healthy human individuals (dated by TCRdb to 2020 to 2022). Context from the whole study: The cohort comprised a couple of women and a few men aged 18 to 49 years. To increase sequencing depth and limit assay-specific biases, TCR repertoire library preparation and sequencing were carried out by different laboratories using diverse techniques. Per donor, three plates each were used for CD4 naive and CD4 memory, two for CD8 naive, and one for CD8 memory. The study deeply sequenced blood TCR repertoires of several healthy adults to estimate repertoire size and the extent of clonotype sharing between individuals. Per donor, leukapheresis produced somewhere between about 0.8 and 9 billion PBMCs.

What the research found in general, with its limitations: Sampling was limited to blood, and TCR repertoires in tissue likely differ from TCR repertoires in blood. Clonotypes shared by all four sorted-subset donors showed higher generation probabilities than non-shared clonotypes. Because the study included only a small number of donors, the genetic and exposure-history diversity represented was limited. Larger estimated clonotype richness was generally found for naive subsets than for memory subsets. Even with the large sequencing depth, rarefaction of the sorted-subset datasets indicated that sequencing was incomplete. Based on pairwise subsampling, the degree of clonotype sharing among donors was expected to be affected by sequencing depth. Sharing across several donors was observed for around 5% of naive CD4, over 3% of naive CD8, over 2% of memory CD4, and less than 0.45% of memory CD8 clonotypes.

Using the deep immunoSEQ assay, TCR CDR3 regions were amplified from genomic DNA by multiplex PCR. Genomic DNA extracted from each cell subset was distributed evenly over all wells of several immunoSEQ 96-well plates, and each plate served as one replicate. For sorted subsets, each replicate PCR was loaded with roughly 0.2 ug genomic DNA, equivalent to about 30,000 T cell genomes. Purified libraries were quantified with a Qubit 3.0 fluorometer, sized on a Bioanalyzer 2100, and re-quantified with the KAPA Library Quantification kit. A separate single-read 150-cycle Illumina NextSeq 550 flow cell was used to sequence each immunoSEQ 96-well plate. On the authors' methods: Because the immunoSEQ output held only junctional sequences and lacked quality scores, the filtering could not match the filtering applied to full-length reads. To assign V/J genes and CDR3, sequences were annotated using PyIR, a Python wrapper for IgBLAST v1.9, with IMGT germline references. Reads with weak V/J assignments (E-value above 1e-6), missing CDR3, stop codons, out-of-frame junctions, or ambiguous translated residues were removed. V3J clonotypes were defined as sequences sharing an identical inferred V gene, J gene, and CDR3 amino acid sequence. The percentage overlap between two repertoires was calculated by dividing the number of shared unique clonotypes by the size of the smaller repertoire. Three approaches were used to assess repertoire richness: RTK rarefaction, the Chao1 estimator, and Recon v2.1 estimates of unobserved clonotypes. Generation probabilities were computed with OLGA for all TCRbeta clonotypes obtained by the gDNA method from several donors. Imported from immuneACCESS, the table was reduced by TCRdb to in-frame sequences with V and J called. These copies leave out some clones; in studies compared against another copy, an unresolved V gene accounts for under half, and the cause of the remainder is not known. Clone size and V and J calls were adopted from that table, with D and trimming inferred from the DNA. The sample table contains roughly 1.5 million clones; only one count was recorded for around 98% of them. The ten largest clones take up around 0.45% of the sample.

Donors were healthy HIV-negative adults with no recently reported acute infections or vaccinations. All donors were Caucasian adults living in Nashville, Tennessee, USA. CD4+ T cells were enriched by magnetic negative selection; naive cells were then positively selected on CD45RA, and the negative fraction formed the memory subset. Blood was obtained by leukapheresis, after which PBMCs were separated by Ficoll-Histopaque density gradient centrifugation and cryopreserved in liquid nitrogen vapor phase. Analytical flow cytometry was used to check the purity and quantity of each magnetically sorted T cell population. Each sorted fraction had its genomic DNA isolated and then quantified by UV absorbance on a Nanodrop 2000c.

This TCR came from a man under 40 in good health. The chain employs TRBV28 and TRBJ1-5; TRBD1 lines up with 9 middle nucleotides. Sequences were obtained from naive CD4+ T cells sorted from blood. The cell subset or site label, read with the paper, signifies: CD45RA+ positively selected. The nucleotide sequence is given as TGTGCCAGCAGCCCGGACAGGGGCGATCAGCCCCAGCATTTT. It codes for CASSPDRGDQPQHF.